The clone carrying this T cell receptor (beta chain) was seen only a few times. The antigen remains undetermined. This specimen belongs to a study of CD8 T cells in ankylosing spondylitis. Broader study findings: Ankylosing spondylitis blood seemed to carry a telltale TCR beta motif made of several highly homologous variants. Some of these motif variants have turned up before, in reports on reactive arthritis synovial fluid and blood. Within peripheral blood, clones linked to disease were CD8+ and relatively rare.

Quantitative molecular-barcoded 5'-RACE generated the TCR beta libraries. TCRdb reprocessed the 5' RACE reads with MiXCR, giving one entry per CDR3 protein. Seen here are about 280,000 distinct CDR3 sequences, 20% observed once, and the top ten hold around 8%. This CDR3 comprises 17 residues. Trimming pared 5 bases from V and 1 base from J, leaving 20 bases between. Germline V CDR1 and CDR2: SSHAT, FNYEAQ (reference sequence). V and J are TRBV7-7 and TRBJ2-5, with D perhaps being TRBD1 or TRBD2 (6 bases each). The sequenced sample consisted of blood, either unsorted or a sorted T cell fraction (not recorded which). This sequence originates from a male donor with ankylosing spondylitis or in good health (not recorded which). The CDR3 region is CASSPLVGGGGQETQYF. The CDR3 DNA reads TGTGCCAGCAGCCCCCTGGTAGGAGGAGGGGGCCAAGAGACCCAGTACTTC.